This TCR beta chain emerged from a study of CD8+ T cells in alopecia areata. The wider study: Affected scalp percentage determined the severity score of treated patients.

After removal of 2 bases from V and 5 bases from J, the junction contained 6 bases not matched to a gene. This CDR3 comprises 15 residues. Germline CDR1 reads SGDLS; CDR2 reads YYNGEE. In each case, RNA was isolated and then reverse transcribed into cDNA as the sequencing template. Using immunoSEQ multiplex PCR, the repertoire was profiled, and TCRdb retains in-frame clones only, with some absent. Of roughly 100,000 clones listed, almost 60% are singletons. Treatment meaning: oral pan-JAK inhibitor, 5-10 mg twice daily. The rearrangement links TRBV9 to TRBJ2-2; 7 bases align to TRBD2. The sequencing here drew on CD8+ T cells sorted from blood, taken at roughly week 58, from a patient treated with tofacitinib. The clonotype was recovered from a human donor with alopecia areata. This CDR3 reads CASSVITSETGELFF. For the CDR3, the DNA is TGTGCCAGCAGCGTTATCACTAGCGAGACCGGGGAGCTGTTTTTT.